Presented here are 9 T cell receptor beta chains from one specimen sequenced in a study of blood T cell repertoires in COVID-19. Produced via immunoSEQ multiplex PCR; TCRdb's table is partial and in-frame only. This sample yields 15,000 to 20,000 clones, of which approximately 93% are seen a single time; 5% to 7% belongs to the top ten. The sequenced material came from peripheral blood. The receptors here all came from a human donor in a cohort sampled during active COVID-19.

This chain links TRBV6-5 with TRBJ2-1; TRBD2 matches 11 bases. The germline V gene encodes CDR1 MNHEY and CDR2 SVGAGI. Trimming removed 5 bases from V and 5 bases from J; junction bases left unmatched: 5. The CDR3 runs to 15 residues. The CDR3 here is CASSTSSGGHNEQFF. The CDR3 DNA is TGTGCCAGCAGTACATCTAGCGGGGGGCACAATGAGCAGTTCTTC.

The rearrangement uses TRBV28 and TRBJ1-3; D is possibly TRBD1 (5 bases). Germline-derived CDR1 and CDR2 are MDHEN and SYDVKM. This CDR3 has 15 amino acids. Trimming left V 3 bases short and J 4 bases short, with 13 bases between. CDR3 DNA: TGTGCCAGCAGTTTTGCGGGGGGGTCGGGAAACACCATATATTTT. Its protein product is CASSFAGGSGNTIYF.

The J gene is TRBJ1-1, the V gene TRBV5-4; a possible D gene is TRBD1 (6 bases). The ends were cut back, 4 bases at V and 1 base at J, with 17 bases in the middle. CDR1 and CDR2 from the germline V gene are SGHNT and YYREEE (reference sequence). CDR3 size: 16 residues. The CDR3 here is CASSPRGGAPNTEAFF. The CDR3 DNA reads as TGTGCCAGCAGCCCACGGGGGGGGGCCCCGAACACTGAAGCTTTCTTT.

This clone was seen a few times. The chain links TRBV27 to TRBJ1-1; D unclear. This CDR3 is built from 15 residues. Germline loops: CDR1 MNHEY, CDR2 SMNVEV (reference sequence). The ends were cut back, 7 bases at V and 1 base at J, with 16 bases in the middle. CDR3 residues: CASTPSYVGNTEAFF. CDR3 DNA: TGTGCCAGCACCCCCAGTTATGTTGGGAACACTGAAGCTTTCTTT.

The rearrangement links TRBV5-8 to TRBJ2-6; D possibly corresponds to TRBD1 (6 bases). CDR1 and CDR2 (germline): SGHTS, YDEGEE. The V end lost 4 bases, the J end lost 0 bases, and 14 bases lay between the germline ends. The CDR3 is made up of 17 amino acids. In DNA form, the CDR3 reads TGTGCCAGCAGCACTCCGGGACACAGCTCTGGGGCCAACGTCCTGACTTTC. Translated: CASSTPGHSSGANVLTF. Drawing the rest from reference TRBV5-8 and TRBJ2-6, the complete variable domain is EAGVTQSPTHLIKTRGQQATLRCSPISGHTSVYWYQQALGLGLQFLLWYDEGEERNRGNFPPRFSGRQFPNYSSELNVNALELEDSALYLCASSTPGHSSGANVLTFGAGSRLTVL.

CDR3 bases: TGTGCCAGCATGACTAGCAATTGGGATAATGAGCAGTTCTTC. This codes for CASMTSNWDNEQFF. V and J are TRBV5-4 and TRBJ2-1; 7 bases map to TRBD2. Trimming took 6 bases from V and 7 from J; bases not matched to a gene: 10. CDR1 SGHNT and CDR2 YYREEE come from the germline V gene (reference sequence). The CDR3 consists of 14 residues.

The rearrangement links TRBV27 to TRBJ1-5; no firm D call. CDR3 length: 15 residues. Germline CDR1 is MNHEY and CDR2 is SMNVEV (reference sequence). Trimming removed 3 bases at V and 4 bases at J, with 13 bases between. CDR3 nucleotide sequence: TGTGCCAGCAGTTTGATGGGCCAGCCGAATCAGCCCCAGCATTTT. Its protein is CASSLMGQPNQPQHF.

The chain employs TRBV6-1 and TRBJ1-6, with a possible D match to TRBD1 (6 bases). This CDR3 comprises 18 residues. Germline V gives CDR1 MNHNS, CDR2 SASEGT. The V gene lost 2 bases and the J gene lost 8 bases, with 22 bases spanning the gap. The CDR3 is CASSEPLAWGGPHSPLHF. The CDR3 nucleotides read TGTGCCAGCAGTGAACCATTGGCCTGGGGGGGCCCCCATTCACCCCTCCACTTT.

The V call is TRBV12-3 or TRBV12-4, the J call TRBJ2-1; unclear D gene. This CDR3 spans 11 amino acids. V was cut by 6 bases and J by 5 bases, with 5 bases left in between. CDR3 in DNA: TGTGCCAGCAGCTCTAACAATGAGCAGTTCTTC. Translating gives CASSSNNEQFF.